This T cell receptor (beta chain) was found in a study of T cell repertoires in cytomegalovirus infection. Study-level findings and limits: Predominance within the ex vivo response was attributable to HLA-C-restricted CMV-specific TCR beta clonotypes. Pooled public TCR beta family frequency picked out CMV carriers with the relevant HLA.

A note on this clonotype: Its cognate antigen is unknown.

TCRdb recomputed calls from the reads with MiXCR, one row per CDR3 protein. The table records 450,000 to 600,000 distinct CDR3 sequences, 30% to 35% of them present only once. This material consisted of cultured PBMCs, taken from culture after CMV antigen stimulation. The origin of this receptor is a human donor in good health (CMV status not recorded). Some clones in this sample may be carry-over from other donors' samples.

The CDR3 is CASSQADGGEQFF. In DNA form, the CDR3 reads TGCGCCAGCAGCCAAGCCGATGGGGGTGAGCAGTTCTTC. This chain links TRBV4-1 with TRBJ2-1; perhaps D is TRBD1 or TRBD2 (5 bases each). CDR3 length equals 13 residues. The ends were cut back, 1 base at V and 9 bases at J, with 10 bases in the middle. Germline-derived CDR1 and CDR2 are MGHRA and YSYEKL.